Listed below are T cell receptor beta chains from one sample, sequenced in a study of blood T cells in healthy people across ages. Using its own MiXCR run on the 5' RACE reads, TCRdb lists one record per CDR3 protein. The repertoire includes hundreds of thousands of distinct CDR3 sequences, approximately 25% of them detected once, and around 10% sits in the top ten. The same sample was also used in a study of T cells of mothers and their children.

The sequencing sample was made of blood. The receptors stem from a boy aged 5-17 years in good health. CDR3s include the opening cysteine and the closing phenylalanine or tryptophan. The D gene is left open where the match is weak. A row's size may be missing; if present it is once, few, many or a size class.

>-|TRBD1|TRBJ1-2|TRBV24-1
CATSDSAPGTGGYGYTF
TGTGCCACCAGTGATTCGGCTCCCGGGACAGGGGGCTATGGCTACACCTTC
>-|-|TRBJ2-3|TRBV7-2
CASSLDLVGTDTQYF
TGTGCCAGCAGCTTGGACCTTGTCGGCACAGATACGCAGTATTTT
>few|-|TRBJ1-2|TRBV7-2
CASSSGPSSYGYTF
TGTGCCAGCAGCTCCGGACCCTCTAGCTATGGCTACACCTTC
>-|-|TRBJ2-3|TRBV10-3
CAISEPRTDTQYF
TGTGCCATCAGTGAGCCGCGAACAGATACGCAGTATTTT
>-|-|TRBJ2-5|TRBV7-8
CASSPRTLLETQYF
TGTGCCAGCAGCCCCCGGACACTGTTAGAGACCCAGTACTTC
>-|-|TRBJ1-3|TRBV7-9
CASSLQVSGGNTIYF
TGTGCCAGCAGCTTACAAGTCAGTGGGGGAAACACCATATATTTT
>many|-|TRBJ2-5|TRBV6-5
CASSYSGGWVRETQYF
TGTGCCAGCAGTTACTCGGGGGGCTGGGTTCGAGAGACCCAGTACTTC
>few|TRBD2|TRBJ2-4|TRBV20-1
CSAPRRGGTAKNIQYF
TGCAGTGCTCCGAGGCGGGGGGGGACCGCTAAAAACATTCAGTACTTC
>-|TRBD1|TRBJ2-5|TRBV29-1
CSVEGFYRDRQETQYF
TGCAGCGTTGAAGGGTTTTACCGGGACAGACAAGAGACCCAGTACTTC
>-|-|TRBJ1-5|TRBV19
CATRLSNQPQHF
TGTGCCACCCGACTAAGCAATCAGCCCCAGCATTTT
>many|TRBD1|TRBJ2-7|TRBV7-9
CASSLGLGQSYEQYF
TGTGCCAGCAGCTTAGGGTTGGGACAGAGCTACGAGCAGTACTTC
>-|TRBD2|TRBJ2-1|TRBV7-2
CASRSGLAGGSSYNEQFF
TGTGCCAGCAGGAGTGGACTAGCGGGGGGGAGCTCCTACAATGAGCAGTTCTTC
>-|-|TRBJ2-2|TRBV6-2/TRBV6-3
CASRQAGELFF
TGTGCCAGCAGACAGGCCGGGGAGCTGTTTTTT
>-|-|TRBJ2-1|TRBV12-3/TRBV12-4
CASSLSGAAYNEQFF
TGTGCCAGCAGTTTATCAGGGGCGGCCTACAATGAGCAGTTCTTC
>few|TRBD1|TRBJ1-5|TRBV4-1
CASSHPDRAAQPQHF
TGCGCCAGCAGCCATCCGGACAGGGCGGCTCAGCCCCAGCATTTT
>-|-|TRBJ2-1|TRBV20-1
CSARGPAKGSYNEQFF
TGCAGTGCTAGAGGGCCAGCAAAGGGCTCCTACAATGAGCAGTTCTTC
>-|TRBD2|TRBJ2-1|TRBV7-3
CASSSSGGGTYNEQFF
TGTGCCAGCTCCTCCTCGGGCGGGGGGACCTACAATGAGCAGTTCTTC
>many|-|TRBJ2-1|TRBV24-1
CATSLGGNNEQFF
TGTGCCACCAGTCTTGGCGGCAACAATGAGCAGTTCTTC
>few|-|TRBJ1-2|TRBV20-1
CSATGAGYTF
TGCAGTGCTACAGGGGCTGGCTACACCTTC
>few|-|TRBJ1-5|TRBV20-1
CSARVMTGDSNQPQHF
TGCAGTGCTAGAGTGATGACGGGCGATAGCAATCAGCCCCAGCATTTT
>-|-|TRBJ2-1|TRBV28
CASRHGEDFYNEQFF
TGTGCCAGCAGACACGGGGAGGACTTCTACAATGAGCAGTTCTTC
>-|TRBD2|TRBJ2-3|TRBV28
CASSRSVAGGDTQYF
TGTGCCAGCAGCCGATCTGTAGCGGGAGGGGATACGCAGTATTTT
>few|-|TRBJ1-4|TRBV28
CASSLVFEKLFF
TGTGCCAGCAGTTTGGTGTTTGAAAAACTGTTTTTT
>few|-|TRBJ2-7|TRBV20-1
CSASSRVLFEPYEQYF
TGCAGTGCTAGCTCCAGGGTCCTATTCGAACCTTACGAGCAGTACTTC
>-|-|TRBJ1-1|TRBV18
CASSPLSENTEAFF
TGTGCCAGCTCACCACTCTCAGAGAACACTGAAGCTTTCTTT
>-|-|TRBJ1-1|TRBV6-2/TRBV6-3
CASSPQFNTEAFF
TGTGCCAGCAGTCCTCAGTTCAACACTGAAGCCTTCTTT
>-|TRBD2|TRBJ2-5|TRBV20-1
CSAEPGLAGEEETQYF
TGCAGTGCTGAACCGGGACTAGCGGGAGAAGAGGAGACCCAGTACTTC
>few|TRBD2|TRBJ2-5|TRBV20-1
CSAREFGREGQETQYF
TGCAGTGCTAGAGAGTTTGGGCGGGAGGGCCAAGAGACCCAGTACTTC
>-|-|TRBJ1-1|TRBV7-2
CASSFYRETEAFF
TGTGCCAGCAGCTTTTACAGGGAAACTGAAGCTTTCTTT
>-|-|TRBJ2-7|TRBV10-3
CAISESNPGSYEQYF
TGTGCCATCAGTGAGTCTAACCCAGGCAGCTACGAGCAGTACTTC
>-|TRBD1|TRBJ2-6|TRBV5-4
CASAPGQGASGLFSGANVLTF
TGTGCCAGCGCTCCGGGACAGGGAGCTTCTGGCCTATTTTCTGGGGCCAACGTCCTGACTTTC
>-|-|TRBJ2-3|TRBV9
CANSVGGAVGTDTQYF
TGTGCCAACAGCGTTGGGGGCGCAGTAGGCACAGATACGCAGTATTTT
>few|-|TRBJ2-5|TRBV6-2/TRBV6-3
CASSLEEETQYF
TGTGCCAGCAGCTTAGAAGAAGAGACCCAGTACTTC
>few|TRBD2|TRBJ2-5|TRBV4-3
CASSRSSGPLGEETQYF
TGCGCCAGCAGCCGATCTAGCGGCCCGCTGGGCGAAGAGACCCAGTACTTC
>-|-|TRBJ1-2|TRBV4-1
CASSQDGPIMGYTF
TGCGCCAGCAGCCAAGATGGACCTATTATGGGCTACACCTTC
>-|TRBD1|TRBJ2-1|TRBV6-2/TRBV6-3
CASTTGQGALNEQFF
TGTGCCAGCACCACAGGACAGGGGGCTTTAAATGAGCAGTTCTTC
>-|-|TRBJ2-4|TRBV18
CASSPSRDFLGGNIQYF
TGTGCCAGCTCACCATCCAGGGACTTCCTAGGGGGAAACATTCAGTACTTC
>few|-|TRBJ2-7|TRBV12-3/TRBV12-4
CASSLRQGIHEQYF
TGTGCCAGCAGTTTGCGGCAGGGCATCCACGAGCAGTACTTC
>many|-|TRBJ1-2|TRBV12-3/TRBV12-4
CASSFTNYGYTF
TGTGCCAGCAGTTTCACCAACTATGGCTACACCTTC
>few|-|TRBJ2-1|TRBV9
CASSVEWTEYNEQFF
TGTGCCAGCAGCGTAGAGTGGACGGAGTACAATGAGCAGTTCTTC
>few|-|TRBJ1-4|TRBV7-8
CASSLAFDLQGDNEKLFF
TGTGCCAGCAGCTTAGCTTTCGACCTACAGGGAGATAATGAAAAACTGTTTTTT
>many|TRBD1|TRBJ2-7|TRBV4-3
CASSQEQGNYEQYF
TGCGCCAGCAGCCAAGAACAGGGGAACTACGAGCAGTACTTC
>-|-|TRBJ1-1|TRBV5-6
CASIPARVVFDTEAFF
TGTGCCAGCATCCCCGCGAGGGTGGTCTTTGACACTGAAGCTTTCTTT
>-|TRBD1|TRBJ2-7|TRBV28
CASSLRTGDEQYF
TGTGCCAGCAGTTTGCGGACAGGGGACGAGCAGTACTTC
>-|-|TRBJ2-5|TRBV6-2/TRBV6-3
CASSRDPGKETQYF
TGTGCCAGCAGTCGGGATCCAGGGAAAGAGACCCAGTACTTC
>few|TRBD2|TRBJ2-5|TRBV15
CATSDSIRAGGGETQYF
TGTGCCACCAGCGACAGTATACGCGCGGGAGGAGGAGAGACCCAGTACTTC
>few|-|TRBJ2-1|TRBV25-1
CASSEGIVQFF
TGTGCCAGCAGTGAGGGGATAGTGCAGTTCTTC
>-|-|TRBJ1-6|TRBV7-9
CASSLVMGGSPLHF
TGTGCCAGCAGCTTAGTCATGGGAGGTTCACCCCTCCACTTT
>-|-|TRBJ2-7|TRBV5-1
CASSSGITAFYEQYF
TGCGCCAGCAGCTCCGGAATCACAGCGTTCTACGAGCAGTACTTC
>-|TRBD1|TRBJ1-5|TRBV3-1
CASSQEGGQGNQPQHF
TGTGCCAGCAGCCAAGAAGGCGGACAGGGCAATCAGCCCCAGCATTTT
>-|-|TRBJ2-7|TRBV9
CASSVEKGPPYEQYF
TGTGCCAGCAGCGTAGAAAAGGGACCTCCTTACGAGCAGTACTTC
>-|-|TRBJ2-2|TRBV6-4
CASSDLGTGELFF
TGTGCCAGCAGTGACTTGGGGACCGGGGAGCTGTTTTTT
>few|-|TRBJ2-5|TRBV12-3/TRBV12-4
CASIGDRGALFF
TGTGCCAGCATTGGGGACCGAGGAGCCTTATTCTTC